These T cell receptor beta chains were read from a single sample in a study of cytomegalovirus exposure and HLA in healthy donors. Clones were read by immunoSEQ multiplex PCR, and TCRdb kept only the in-frame ones, dropping some. The data hold 150,000 to 200,000 clones, with 80% observed a single time. Source material: PBMCs. Receptors originate from a man between 18 and 29 years old in good health and CMV-seropositive. Each CDR3 is given with its conserved first and last residue. The D gene is left open where the match is weak. Some rows have no size entry. The others give once, few or many, or a class for an expanded clone.

TRBJ1-1 once TRBV2 . CARAENTEAFF TGTGCGCGGGCGGAGAACACTGAAGCTTTCTTT
TRBJ2-7 . TRBV6-5 . CASSYEALDSYEQYF TGTGCCAGCAGTTACGAGGCGTTGGATTCCTACGAGCAGTACTTC
TRBJ2-2 once TRBV9 . CASSGAGSLTGELFF TGTGCCAGCAGCGGGGCTGGCAGTCTTACCGGGGAGCTGTTTTTT
TRBJ1-2 few TRBV7-2 TRBD1 CASSRGTGGGYTF TGTGCCAGCAGCCGGGGGACAGGGGGTGGCTACACCTTC
TRBJ2-1 . TRBV5-1 TRBD1 CASRPAGDSHNEQFF TGCGCCAGCAGACCCGCTGGGGACAGCCACAATGAGCAGTTCTTC
TRBJ2-1 . TRBV2 . CASSEAESSYNEQFF TGTGCCAGCAGTGAGGCGGAGAGCTCCTACAATGAGCAGTTCTTC
TRBJ2-1 . TRBV5-1 TRBD1 CASSLPGQGDYNEQFF TGCGCCAGCAGCCTCCCGGGACAGGGTGACTACAATGAGCAGTTCTTC
TRBJ1-1 . TRBV25-1 TRBD1 CASRGQGARTEAFF TGTGCCAGCAGGGGGCAGGGGGCGCGGACTGAAGCTTTCTTT
TRBJ2-1 . TRBV6-5 . CASSYADDNEQFF TGTGCCAGCAGTTACGCGGATGACAATGAGCAGTTCTTC
TRBJ1-1 . TRBV27 . CASSPSRQVGTEAFF TGTGCCAGCAGTCCTTCGCGACAGGTGGGCACTGAAGCTTTCTTT
TRBJ1-2 few TRBV5-4 . CASSLNRDDYGYTF TGTGCCAGCAGCTTGAACAGGGACGACTATGGCTACACCTTC
TRBJ1-1 . TRBV5-1 TRBD1 CASSLGPGQGAGDTEAFF TGCGCCAGCAGCTTGGGGCCCGGACAGGGGGCAGGGGACACTGAAGCTTTCTTT
TRBJ2-3 few TRBV7-9 TRBD1 CASSFRDRGWDTQYF TGTGCCAGCAGCTTCCGGGACAGGGGTTGGGATACGCAGTATTTT
TRBJ2-3 . TRBV28 . CASSPPRGGSDTQYF TGTGCCAGCAGTCCGCCCAGAGGGGGATCAGATACGCAGTATTTT
TRBJ2-7 . TRBV28 . CATEGAARYEQYF TGTGCCACCGAAGGGGCCGCGCGCTACGAGCAGTACTTC
TRBJ1-1 . TRBV10-1 . CASSGQSMNTEAFF TGCGCCAGCAGTGGACAGAGCATGAACACTGAAGCTTTCTTT
TRBJ2-2 . TRBV27 TRBD2 CASSLPGLAPGELFF TGTGCCAGCAGTTTGCCGGGACTAGCCCCCGGGGAGCTGTTTTTT